This TCR beta chain came from a study of T cell responses to AZD1222 COVID-19 vaccine (dated by TCRdb to 2020 to 2022). With respect to the entire study: AZD1222 recipients given second doses at about 4 weeks or at about 12 weeks were pooled, since spike-specific TCR depth and breadth were not found to differ between the two schedules. A total of just over 230 trial participants underwent TCR sequencing, of whom about 210 received two doses of AZD1222 and some 25 received two doses of the MenACWY control vaccine. Trial participants were enrolled by age into 18-55, 56-69 and 70-plus year subgroups, with approximately 150, 30 and 60 TCR-sequenced participants respectively.

The CDR3 regions of human TCRbeta chains were subjected to immunosequencing. In the authors' own workflow: Repertoire TCRs were checked for matches against a reference library of SARS-CoV-2-specific TCRs that had been generated using the MIRA antigen-specificity platform. Breadth meant the fraction of unique TCRs that were SARS-CoV-2-associated, whereas depth meant the fraction of total T cells that were SARS-CoV-2-associated. Using the MIRA data, every spike-specific TCR was mapped to the spike region that the TCR reacted to and assigned to either a CD4 or a CD8 class. Log10-transformed breadth and depth values were compared by one-way ANOVA with Sidak's multiple comparisons tests. TCRdb took this table from immuneACCESS and kept in-frame rearrangements with V and J called. Such tables lack part of the clones; where checked against another copy, unresolved V genes explain under half of the gap, and the rest is unexplained. V and J calls and clone size are copied from that table; D and trimming were computed from the DNA. The sample table shows 130,000 to 150,000 clones, and more than 90% are seen once. Over 1.5% of the sample is in the top ten clones.

Results and caveats for the whole study, not just this receptor: A significant rise in spike-specific TCR breadth and depth was observed after two AZD1222 doses relative to day 0 and relative to MenACWY recipients. Participants were mostly white British, with more females than males. The authors suggested clonal diversity may have been underestimated. Because no day 14 peak-response samples were available, the repertoires could be characterized only after the peak T cell response. The 56-69-year group was small, and its depth increase did not reach significance, likely because of low power. CD4 TCRs associated with the vaccine covered the entire spike protein, and the dominant responses were in regions 160-218 and 743-854. Only five to seven AZD1222 recipients were SARS-CoV-2 seropositive at baseline, limiting conclusions about previously exposed vaccinees. Epitopes outside the regions mutated in the B.1.351 and B.1.1.7 variants were reportedly recognized by nearly half of the unique spike-specific TCRs.

The intended sense of this specimen's time point label: baseline before first vaccination. Vaccinee samples were obtained from the UK trials COV001 and COV002, which included a single-blind randomized controlled phase 2/3 trial of AZD1222 (ChAdOx1 nCoV-19) in healthy adults. Trial participant PBMC samples were collected at day 0 and day 28 after the second dose for TCRbeta chain sequencing. Trimming takes 0 bases off V and 6 bases off J; junction bases not matched to a gene: 5. Based on the germline V gene, the CDR1 and CDR2 sequences are SGDLS and YYNGEE. The CDR3 spans 15 residues, from the cysteine through the phenylalanine. This entry keeps only the CDR3 DNA: 45 bases, framed from base 1. Comments on this clone: The antigen it recognizes is unknown. One base away there is no much larger clone; base qualities are not given.

This sequence was found in an adult in good health. The V gene is TRBV9 and the J gene is TRBJ1-5; 8 junctional bases match TRBD1. Sample: peripheral blood, taken on day 0 of AZD1222 vaccination. CDR3 loop: CASSVGGQAGQPQHF. At the DNA level, the sequence is TGTGCCAGCAGCGTAGGGGGACAGGCGGGTCAGCCCCAGCATTTT.